This entry features one T cell receptor (beta chain) sequence. V lost 3 bases and J lost 1; bases outside the gene matches: 2. The CDR3 loop spans 14 amino acids. In germline, CDR1 is SGHAT, CDR2 FQNNGV. This specimen comes from a study of blood T cell repertoires in COVID-19. Sequenced by immunoSEQ multiplex PCR; TCRdb stores in-frame clones only, minus some. The sample lists about 180,000 clones; around 77% were seen once. J is TRBJ1-1 and V is TRBV11-2, with 7 bases lining up with TRBD1. Source material: peripheral blood. The TCR comes from a man in his 70s with active or convalescent COVID-19. The CDR3 region is CASSFSGGNTEAFF. CDR3 in DNA: TGTGCCAGCAGCTTCTCAGGGGGGAACACTGAAGCTTTCTTT.